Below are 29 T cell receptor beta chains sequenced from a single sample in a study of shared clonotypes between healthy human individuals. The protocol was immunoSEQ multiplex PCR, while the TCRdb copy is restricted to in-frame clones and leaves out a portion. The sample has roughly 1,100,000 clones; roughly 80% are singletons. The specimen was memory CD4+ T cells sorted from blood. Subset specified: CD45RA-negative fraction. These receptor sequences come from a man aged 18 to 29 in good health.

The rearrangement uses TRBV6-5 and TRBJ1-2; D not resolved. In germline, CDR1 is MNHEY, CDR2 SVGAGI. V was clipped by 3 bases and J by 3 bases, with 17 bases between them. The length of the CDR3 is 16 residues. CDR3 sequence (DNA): TGTGCCAGCAGTTATGGGCCTGGCAGGTCTGACTATGGCTACACCTTC. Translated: CASSYGPGRSDYGYTF.

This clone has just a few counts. The chain's CDR3 is CASSLGRSETSRHEQYF. CDR3 DNA: TGTGCCAGCAGCTTGGGAAGGTCCGAGACTAGCAGACACGAGCAGTACTTC. The chain recombines TRBV7-2 with TRBJ2-7; 7 nucleotides match TRBD2. The V gene end was trimmed by 3 bases and the J gene end by 5 bases; junction bases not matched to a gene: 16. CDR3 length equals 17 residues. Germline values: CDR1 SGHTA, CDR2 FQGNSA.

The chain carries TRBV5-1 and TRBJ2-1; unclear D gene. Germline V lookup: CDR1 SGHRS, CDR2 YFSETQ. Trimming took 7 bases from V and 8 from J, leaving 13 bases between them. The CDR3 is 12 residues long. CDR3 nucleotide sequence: TGCGCCAGCGGCATTGGAAGCCATGAGCAGTTCTTC. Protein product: CASGIGSHEQFF.

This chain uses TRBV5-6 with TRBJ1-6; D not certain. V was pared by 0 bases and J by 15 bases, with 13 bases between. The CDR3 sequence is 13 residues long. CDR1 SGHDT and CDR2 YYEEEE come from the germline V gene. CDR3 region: CASSLEGRRLLHF. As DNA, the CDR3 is TGTGCCAGCAGCTTGGAGGGCAGGCGGCTCCTCCACTTT.

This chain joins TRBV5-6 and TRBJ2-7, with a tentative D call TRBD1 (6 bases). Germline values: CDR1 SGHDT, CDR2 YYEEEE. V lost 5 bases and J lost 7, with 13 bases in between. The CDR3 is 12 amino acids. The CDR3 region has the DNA TGTGCCAGCAGATTCAGGGGTCAAGAGCAGTACTTC. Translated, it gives CASRFRGQEQYF.

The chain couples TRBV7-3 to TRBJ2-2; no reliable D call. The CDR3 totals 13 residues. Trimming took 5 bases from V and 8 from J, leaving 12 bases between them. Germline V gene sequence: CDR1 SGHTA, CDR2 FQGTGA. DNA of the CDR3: TGTGCCAGCAGCCGGGCCCAGGAAGGGGAGCTGTTTTTT. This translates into CASSRAQEGELFF.

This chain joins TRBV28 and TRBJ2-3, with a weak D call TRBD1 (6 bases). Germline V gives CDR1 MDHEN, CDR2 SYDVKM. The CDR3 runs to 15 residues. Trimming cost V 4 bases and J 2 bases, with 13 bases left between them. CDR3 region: CASSSLGATTDTQYF. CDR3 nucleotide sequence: TGTGCCAGCAGTTCTTTGGGGGCCACCACAGATACGCAGTATTTT.

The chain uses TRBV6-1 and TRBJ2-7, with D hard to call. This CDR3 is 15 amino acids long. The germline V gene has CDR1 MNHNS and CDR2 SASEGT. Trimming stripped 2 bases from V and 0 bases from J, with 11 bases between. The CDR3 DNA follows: TGTGCCAGCAGTGAATCCCGTGGGCACTCCTACGAGCAGTACTTC. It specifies CASSESRGHSYEQYF.

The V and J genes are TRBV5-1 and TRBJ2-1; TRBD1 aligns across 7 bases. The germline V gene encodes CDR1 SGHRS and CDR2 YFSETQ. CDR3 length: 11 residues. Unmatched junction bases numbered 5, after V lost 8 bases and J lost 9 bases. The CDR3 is CASSQGIEQFF. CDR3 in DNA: TGCGCCAGTTCACAGGGGATTGAGCAGTTCTTC.

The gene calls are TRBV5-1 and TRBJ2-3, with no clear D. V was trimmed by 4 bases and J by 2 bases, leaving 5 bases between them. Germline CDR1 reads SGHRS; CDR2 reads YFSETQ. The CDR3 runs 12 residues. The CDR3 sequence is CASSLLTDTQYF. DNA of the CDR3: TGCGCCAGCAGCCTACTCACAGATACGCAGTATTTT.

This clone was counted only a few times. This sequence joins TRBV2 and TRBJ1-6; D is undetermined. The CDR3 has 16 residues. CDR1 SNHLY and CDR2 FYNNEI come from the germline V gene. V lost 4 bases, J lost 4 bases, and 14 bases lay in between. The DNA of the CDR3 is TGTGCCAGCAGTGGTCGCCGGGGAGGATATAATTCACCCCTCCACTTT. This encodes CASSGRRGGYNSPLHF.

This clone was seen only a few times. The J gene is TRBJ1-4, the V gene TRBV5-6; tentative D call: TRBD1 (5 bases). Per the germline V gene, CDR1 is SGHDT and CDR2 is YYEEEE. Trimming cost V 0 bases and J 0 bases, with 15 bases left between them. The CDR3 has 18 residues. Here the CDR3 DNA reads TGTGCCAGCAGCTTGGTAGGGGCGACCATAGCAACTAATGAAAAACTGTTTTTT. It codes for CASSLVGATIATNEKLFF.

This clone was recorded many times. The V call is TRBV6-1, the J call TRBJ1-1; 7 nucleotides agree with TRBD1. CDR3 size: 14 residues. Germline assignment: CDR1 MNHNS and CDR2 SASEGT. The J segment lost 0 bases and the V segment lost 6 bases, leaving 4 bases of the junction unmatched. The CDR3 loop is CASREGAMNTEAFF. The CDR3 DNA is TGTGCCAGCAGGGAGGGGGCCATGAACACTGAAGCTTTCTTT.

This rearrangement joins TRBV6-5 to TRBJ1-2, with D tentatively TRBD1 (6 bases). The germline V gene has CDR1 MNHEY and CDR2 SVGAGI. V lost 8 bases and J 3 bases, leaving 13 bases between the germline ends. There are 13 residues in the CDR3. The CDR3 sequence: CASRTGLYYGYTF. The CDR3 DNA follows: TGTGCCAGCCGTACAGGGCTCTACTATGGCTACACCTTC.

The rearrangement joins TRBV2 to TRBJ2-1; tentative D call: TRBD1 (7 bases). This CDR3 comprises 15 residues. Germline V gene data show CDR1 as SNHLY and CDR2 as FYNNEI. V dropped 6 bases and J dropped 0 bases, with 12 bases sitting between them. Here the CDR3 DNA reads TGTGCCAGCAGGGAGGGGGCGAGCTCCTACAATGAGCAGTTCTTC. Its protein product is CASREGASSYNEQFF.

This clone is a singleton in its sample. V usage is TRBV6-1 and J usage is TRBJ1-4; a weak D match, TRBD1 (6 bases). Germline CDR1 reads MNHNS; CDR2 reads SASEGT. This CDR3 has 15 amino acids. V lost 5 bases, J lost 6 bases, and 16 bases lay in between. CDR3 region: CASSKQGRRDEKLFF. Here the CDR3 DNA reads TGTGCCAGCAGTAAACAGGGAAGAAGGGATGAAAAACTGTTTTTT.

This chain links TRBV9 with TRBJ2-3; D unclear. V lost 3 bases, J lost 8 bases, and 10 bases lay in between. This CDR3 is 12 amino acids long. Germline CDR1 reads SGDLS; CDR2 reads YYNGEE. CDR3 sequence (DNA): TGTGCCAGCAGCGACCCCTTCGGTACGCAGTATTTT. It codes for CASSDPFGTQYF.

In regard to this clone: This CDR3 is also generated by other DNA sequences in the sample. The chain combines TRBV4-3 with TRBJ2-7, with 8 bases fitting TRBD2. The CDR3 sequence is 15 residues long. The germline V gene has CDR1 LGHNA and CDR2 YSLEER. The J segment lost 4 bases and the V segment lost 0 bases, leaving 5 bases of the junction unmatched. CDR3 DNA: TGCGCCAGCAGCCAAGACAGAGCGGGAGTTTACGAGCAGTACTTC. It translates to CASSQDRAGVYEQYF.

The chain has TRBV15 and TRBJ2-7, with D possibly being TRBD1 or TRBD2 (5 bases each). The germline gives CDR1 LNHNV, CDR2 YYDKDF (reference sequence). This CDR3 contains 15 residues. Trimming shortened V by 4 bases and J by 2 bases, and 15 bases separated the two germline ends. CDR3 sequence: CATSTPRDRPYEQYF. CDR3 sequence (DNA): TGTGCCACCAGCACACCCCGGGACCGCCCCTACGAGCAGTACTTC.

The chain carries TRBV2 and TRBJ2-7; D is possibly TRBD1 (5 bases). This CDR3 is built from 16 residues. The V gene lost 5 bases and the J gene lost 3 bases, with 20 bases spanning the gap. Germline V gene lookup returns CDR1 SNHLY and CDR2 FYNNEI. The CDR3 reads CASSRSVGLNDYEQYF. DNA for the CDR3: TGTGCCAGCAGTAGGTCGGTGGGGCTAAATGACTACGAGCAGTACTTC.

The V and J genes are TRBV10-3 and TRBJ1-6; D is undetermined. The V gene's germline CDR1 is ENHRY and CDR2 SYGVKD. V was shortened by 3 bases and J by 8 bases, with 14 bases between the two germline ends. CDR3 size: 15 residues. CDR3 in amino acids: CAISDGPFRHSPLHF. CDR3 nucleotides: TGTGCCATCAGTGATGGGCCTTTCCGGCATTCACCCCTCCACTTT.

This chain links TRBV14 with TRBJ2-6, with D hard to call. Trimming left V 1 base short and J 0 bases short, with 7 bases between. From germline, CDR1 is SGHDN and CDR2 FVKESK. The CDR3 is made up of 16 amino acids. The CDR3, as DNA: TGTGCCAGCAGCCAAGTGGCGAACTCTGGGGCCAACGTCCTGACTTTC. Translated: CASSQVANSGANVLTF.

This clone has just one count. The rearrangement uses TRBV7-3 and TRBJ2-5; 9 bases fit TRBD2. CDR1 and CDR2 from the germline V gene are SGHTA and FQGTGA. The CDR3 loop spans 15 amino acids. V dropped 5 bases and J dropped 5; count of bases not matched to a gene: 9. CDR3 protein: CASSKGGGARETQYF. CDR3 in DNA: TGTGCCAGCAGCAAAGGCGGGGGGGCCCGCGAGACCCAGTACTTC.

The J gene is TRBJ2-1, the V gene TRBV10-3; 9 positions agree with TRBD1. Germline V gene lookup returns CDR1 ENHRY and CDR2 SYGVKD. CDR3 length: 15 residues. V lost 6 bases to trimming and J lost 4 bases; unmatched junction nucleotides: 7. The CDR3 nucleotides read TGTGCCATCAGGGCCCCGGGACAGGGATACAATGAGCAGTTCTTC. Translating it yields CAIRAPGQGYNEQFF.

The CDR3 loop is CASSRRPDSVRADTQYF. The CDR3 DNA follows: TGCGCCAGCAGCCGCCGGCCGGACTCAGTTAGGGCAGATACGCAGTATTTT. The chain is built from TRBV5-1 and TRBJ2-3; D may be TRBD2 (5 bases). The V gene lost 4 bases and the J gene lost 4 bases, with 22 bases spanning the gap. CDR3 size: 17 residues. Germline CDR1 is SGHRS and CDR2 is YFSETQ. Supplemented by reference TRBV5-1 and TRBJ2-3, the full variable domain reads KAGVTQTPRYLIKTRGQQVTLSCSPISGHRSVSWYQQTPGQGLQFLFEYFSETQRNKGNFPGRFSGRQFSNSRSEMNVSTLELGDSALYLCASSRRPDSVRADTQYFGPGTRLTVL.

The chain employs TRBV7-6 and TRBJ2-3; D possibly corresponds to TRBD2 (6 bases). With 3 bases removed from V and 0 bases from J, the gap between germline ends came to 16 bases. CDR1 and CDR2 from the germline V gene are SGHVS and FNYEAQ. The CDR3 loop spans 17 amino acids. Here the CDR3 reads CASSFAQGGESTDTQYF. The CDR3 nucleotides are TGTGCCAGCAGCTTTGCCCAGGGCGGGGAGAGCACAGATACGCAGTATTTT.

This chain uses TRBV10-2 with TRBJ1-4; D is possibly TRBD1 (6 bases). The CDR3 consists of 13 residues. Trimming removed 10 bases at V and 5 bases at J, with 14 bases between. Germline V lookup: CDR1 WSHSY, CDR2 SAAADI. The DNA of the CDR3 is TGCGCCACCCAAACAGGGCTGAATGAAAAACTGTTTTTT. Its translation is CATQTGLNEKLFF.

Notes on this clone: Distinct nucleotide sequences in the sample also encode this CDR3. The CDR3 reads CAWSVGRGNQPQHF. The CDR3 DNA sequence: TGTGCCTGGAGTGTAGGCAGGGGTAATCAGCCCCAGCATTTT. This chain links TRBV30 with TRBJ1-5; D possibly corresponds to TRBD1 (6 bases). This CDR3 is built from 14 residues. The germline V gene encodes CDR1 GTSNPN and CDR2 SVGIG (reference sequence). V was pared by 0 bases and J by 4 bases, with 10 bases between.

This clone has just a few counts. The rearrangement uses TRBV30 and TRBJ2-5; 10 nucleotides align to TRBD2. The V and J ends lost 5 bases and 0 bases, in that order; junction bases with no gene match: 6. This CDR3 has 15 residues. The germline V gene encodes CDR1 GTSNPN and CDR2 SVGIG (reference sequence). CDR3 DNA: TGTGCCTGGGGTAAACTAGCGGGGCACCAAGAGACCCAGTACTTC. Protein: CAWGKLAGHQETQYF.